The subject of this entry is one T cell receptor beta chain. The sample comes from a study of blood T cell repertoires in COVID-19. Sequencing used immunoSEQ multiplex PCR; TCRdb keeps in-frame clones, though not all of them. Of tens of thousands of clones in the sample, approximately 80% were seen once. Germline CDR1 is SGHNT and CDR2 is YENEEA. This CDR3 comprises 14 residues. Deletions cut 1 base from V and 6 bases from J, with 12 bases between. Material for sequencing was peripheral blood. The gene calls are TRBV11-3 and TRBJ2-5, with D tentatively TRBD2 (6 bases). The TCR originated in a man younger than 45 with COVID-19, enrolled during active disease. CDR3 in amino acids: CASSLATSTQTQYF. The CDR3 DNA reads TGTGCCAGCAGCTTAGCGACTAGTACCCAGACCCAGTACTTC.